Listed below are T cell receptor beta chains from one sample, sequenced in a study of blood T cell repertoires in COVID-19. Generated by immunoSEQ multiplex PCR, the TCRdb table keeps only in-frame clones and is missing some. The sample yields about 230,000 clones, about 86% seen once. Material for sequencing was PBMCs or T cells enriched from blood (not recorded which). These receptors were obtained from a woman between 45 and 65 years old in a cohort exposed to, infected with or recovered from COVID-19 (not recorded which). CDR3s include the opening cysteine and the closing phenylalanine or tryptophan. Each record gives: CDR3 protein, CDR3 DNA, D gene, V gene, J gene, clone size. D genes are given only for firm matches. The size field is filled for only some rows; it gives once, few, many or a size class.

CDR3aa: CATSRTSGGADTQYF
CDR3nt: TGTGCCACCTCCAGAACCAGCGGGGGGGCGGATACGCAGTATTTT
d_gene: TRBD2
v_gene: TRBV24-1
j_gene: TRBJ2-3
abundance: -

CDR3aa: CASSQDGTGINSPLHF
CDR3nt: TGCGCCAGCAGCCAAGATGGGACAGGGATAAATTCACCCCTCCACTTT
d_gene: TRBD1
v_gene: TRBV4-3
j_gene: TRBJ1-6
abundance: -

CDR3aa: CASGRSSYNEQFF
CDR3nt: TGTGCCAGCGGGAGGAGCTCCTACAATGAGCAGTTCTTC
d_gene: -
v_gene: TRBV12-3/TRBV12-4
j_gene: TRBJ2-1
abundance: once

CDR3aa: CATKTGGQSPLHF
CDR3nt: TGTGCCACCAAGACAGGGGGCCAGTCACCCCTCCACTTT
d_gene: TRBD1
v_gene: TRBV5-4
j_gene: TRBJ1-6
abundance: -

CDR3aa: CASSQGHSASYEQYF
CDR3nt: TGTGCCAGCAGCCAAGGACACTCGGCCTCCTACGAGCAGTACTTC
d_gene: -
v_gene: TRBV11-2
j_gene: TRBJ2-7
abundance: -

CDR3aa: CSARDRAGAW
CDR3nt: TGCAGTGCTAGAGATCGGGCAGGGGCGTGG
d_gene: -
v_gene: TRBV20-1
j_gene: TRBJ2-3
abundance: -

CDR3aa: CATKPGGGAGEQYF
CDR3nt: TGCGCCACCAAGCCCGGGGGGGGCGCGGGGGAGCAGTACTTC
d_gene: TRBD2
v_gene: TRBV5-1
j_gene: TRBJ2-7
abundance: -

CDR3aa: CASSFGTGSSGNTIYF
CDR3nt: TGTGCCAGCAGCTTCGGGACAGGTTCCTCTGGAAACACCATATATTTT
d_gene: TRBD1
v_gene: TRBV5-6
j_gene: TRBJ1-3
abundance: -

CDR3aa: CASSQASSNQPQHF
CDR3nt: TGCGCCAGCAGCCAAGCGTCGAGCAATCAGCCCCAGCATTTT
d_gene: -
v_gene: TRBV4-3
j_gene: TRBJ1-5
abundance: -

CDR3aa: CASNKVRDREQPQHF
CDR3nt: TGTGCCAGTAACAAAGTCCGGGACAGGGAACAGCCCCAGCATTTT
d_gene: TRBD1
v_gene: TRBV19
j_gene: TRBJ1-5
abundance: -

CDR3aa: CAWSVIGGGYTF
CDR3nt: TGTGCCTGGAGTGTAATCGGGGGAGGCTACACCTTC
d_gene: -
v_gene: TRBV30
j_gene: TRBJ1-2
abundance: -

CDR3aa: CASSFSATSRQETQYF
CDR3nt: TGTGCCAGCAGCTTCTCCGCGACTAGCAGACAAGAGACCCAGTACTTC
d_gene: TRBD2
v_gene: TRBV9
j_gene: TRBJ2-5
abundance: -

CDR3aa: CASSLRRFDSPLHF
CDR3nt: TGTGCCAGCAGTCTCCGTCGGTTCGATTCACCCCTCCACTTT
d_gene: -
v_gene: TRBV6-5
j_gene: TRBJ1-6
abundance: -

CDR3aa: CASSLADMGKVQPQHF
CDR3nt: TGTGCCAGCAGCTTAGCGGACATGGGGAAGGTACAGCCCCAGCATTTT
d_gene: -
v_gene: TRBV7-8
j_gene: TRBJ1-5
abundance: few

CDR3aa: CASSQVTQGDGYTF
CDR3nt: TGCGCCAGCAGCCAAGTTACCCAGGGGGATGGCTACACCTTC
d_gene: TRBD1
v_gene: TRBV4-1
j_gene: TRBJ1-2
abundance: many

CDR3aa: CASSFKPSSYNSPLHF
CDR3nt: TGTGCCAGCAGTTTTAAGCCGAGCTCCTATAATTCACCCCTCCACTTT
d_gene: -
v_gene: TRBV28
j_gene: TRBJ1-6
abundance: -

CDR3aa: CASSPYNYGYTF
CDR3nt: TGTGCCAGCAGCCCTTATAACTATGGCTACACCTTC
d_gene: -
v_gene: TRBV3-1/TRBV3-2
j_gene: TRBJ1-2
abundance: -

CDR3aa: CATSRAEGLGNQPQHF
CDR3nt: TGTGCCACCAGCAGAGCCGAGGGATTGGGCAATCAGCCCCAGCATTTT
d_gene: -
v_gene: TRBV15
j_gene: TRBJ1-5
abundance: -

CDR3aa: CASRAGGGNTEAFF
CDR3nt: TGTGCCAGCAGGGCCGGCGGGGGGAACACTGAAGCTTTCTTT
d_gene: -
v_gene: TRBV2
j_gene: TRBJ1-1
abundance: -

CDR3aa: CASSTSGGPGELFF
CDR3nt: TGTGCCAGCAGCACCTCGGGGGGGCCCGGGGAGCTGTTTTTT
d_gene: TRBD2
v_gene: TRBV5-6
j_gene: TRBJ2-2
abundance: -

CDR3aa: CASSLRGREQFF
CDR3nt: TGTGCCAGCAGTCTGAGAGGGAGGGAGCAGTTCTTC
d_gene: -
v_gene: TRBV12-3/TRBV12-4
j_gene: TRBJ2-1
abundance: once

CDR3aa: CASSHDSGGARETQYF
CDR3nt: TGTGCCAGCAGCCACGATAGCGGGGGTGCCCGGGAGACCCAGTACTTC
d_gene: TRBD2
v_gene: TRBV3-1/TRBV3-2
j_gene: TRBJ2-5
abundance: -

CDR3aa: CASSVDAGGYGYTF
CDR3nt: TGTGCCAGCAGCGTAGACGCAGGGGGCTATGGCTACACCTTC
d_gene: TRBD1
v_gene: TRBV9
j_gene: TRBJ1-2
abundance: -

CDR3aa: CASSHDGVAVEQFF
CDR3nt: TGTGCCAGCAGCCACGACGGGGTAGCTGTTGAGCAGTTCTTC
d_gene: -
v_gene: TRBV6-5
j_gene: TRBJ2-1
abundance: -

CDR3aa: CASSYWTGGNTIYF
CDR3nt: TGTGCCAGCAGCTACTGGACAGGTGGAAACACCATATATTTT
d_gene: TRBD1
v_gene: TRBV7-2
j_gene: TRBJ1-3
abundance: -

CDR3aa: CASREGGRETQYF
CDR3nt: TGTGCCAGTAGGGAGGGAGGTAGGGAGACCCAGTACTTC
d_gene: -
v_gene: TRBV19
j_gene: TRBJ2-5
abundance: -

CDR3aa: CASSDQGDTQYF
CDR3nt: TGTGCCAGCAGTGATCAGGGAGATACGCAGTATTTT
d_gene: -
v_gene: TRBV6-1
j_gene: TRBJ2-3
abundance: -

CDR3aa: CASSLSGQGRQYF
CDR3nt: TGTGCCAGCAGCTTATCTGGACAGGGTCGGCAGTATTTT
d_gene: TRBD1
v_gene: TRBV7-9
j_gene: TRBJ2-3
abundance: few

CDR3aa: CASSRQSGETQYF
CDR3nt: TGTGCCAGCAGCCGCCAGTCTGGAGAGACCCAGTACTTC
d_gene: -
v_gene: TRBV28
j_gene: TRBJ2-5
abundance: once

CDR3aa: CASSLGSGFQETQYF
CDR3nt: TGCGCCAGCAGCTTGGGGAGCGGTTTCCAAGAGACCCAGTACTTC
d_gene: -
v_gene: TRBV5-1
j_gene: TRBJ2-5
abundance: once

CDR3aa: CASSVGTGDFPQHF
CDR3nt: TGTGCCAGCAGCGTCGGCACAGGGGATTTTCCCCAGCATTTT
d_gene: TRBD1
v_gene: TRBV9
j_gene: TRBJ1-5
abundance: -

CDR3aa: CASSQGYRAANTEAFF
CDR3nt: TGTGCCAGCAGCCAAGGGTACAGGGCGGCCAACACTGAAGCTTTCTTT
d_gene: -
v_gene: TRBV4-2
j_gene: TRBJ1-1
abundance: -

CDR3aa: CAWSVGSGWVDTQYF
CDR3nt: TGTGCCTGGAGTGTAGGTAGCGGGTGGGTAGATACGCAGTATTTT
d_gene: TRBD2
v_gene: TRBV30
j_gene: TRBJ2-3
abundance: -

CDR3aa: CASSPPGGNYEQYF
CDR3nt: TGTGCCAGCTCACCACCGGGGGGAAACTACGAGCAGTACTTC
d_gene: -
v_gene: TRBV18
j_gene: TRBJ2-7
abundance: -

CDR3aa: CASSGGGYRWEQYF
CDR3nt: TGTGCCAGCAGTGGCGGGGGCTACCGATGGGAGCAGTACTTC
d_gene: -
v_gene: TRBV28
j_gene: TRBJ2-7
abundance: -

CDR3aa: CASSPRGGRGYEQYF
CDR3nt: TGTGCCAGCAGCCCGCGGGGGGGAAGGGGCTACGAGCAGTACTTC
d_gene: TRBD2
v_gene: TRBV6-2/TRBV6-3
j_gene: TRBJ2-7
abundance: -

CDR3aa: CASSFGQVNSPLHF
CDR3nt: TGTGCCAGCAGCTTTGGACAGGTAAATTCACCCCTCCACTTT
d_gene: TRBD1
v_gene: TRBV7-3
j_gene: TRBJ1-6
abundance: -

CDR3aa: CASSEDRGKTYNSPLHF
CDR3nt: TGTGCCAGCAGTGAGGACAGGGGGAAGACCTATAATTCACCCCTCCACTTT
d_gene: TRBD1
v_gene: TRBV6-1
j_gene: TRBJ1-6
abundance: -

CDR3aa: CASSLLTSGAYNEQFF
CDR3nt: TGTGCCAGCAGCCTACTGACTAGCGGGGCTTACAATGAGCAGTTCTTC
d_gene: TRBD2
v_gene: TRBV14
j_gene: TRBJ2-1
abundance: -

CDR3aa: CASSLYVPPSSYNEQFF
CDR3nt: TGTGCCAGCAGCTTATACGTCCCTCCCAGCTCCTACAATGAGCAGTTCTTC
d_gene: -
v_gene: TRBV7-2
j_gene: TRBJ2-1
abundance: -

CDR3aa: CASYAGTGAYEQYF
CDR3nt: TGTGCCAGCTACGCCGGGACAGGGGCCTACGAGCAGTACTTC
d_gene: TRBD1
v_gene: TRBV18
j_gene: TRBJ2-7
abundance: -

CDR3aa: CATLPEGGGDTQYF
CDR3nt: TGTGCCACCCTCCCGGAAGGGGGAGGGGATACGCAGTATTTT
d_gene: -
v_gene: TRBV28
j_gene: TRBJ2-3
abundance: -

CDR3aa: CATRTSGGPMGNEQFF
CDR3nt: TGTGCCACCAGGACTAGCGGGGGGCCTATGGGGAATGAGCAGTTCTTC
d_gene: TRBD2
v_gene: TRBV10-3
j_gene: TRBJ2-1
abundance: -

CDR3aa: CATTTQSYNEQFF
CDR3nt: TGTGCCACCACAACACAGTCTTACAATGAGCAGTTCTTC
d_gene: -
v_gene: TRBV9
j_gene: TRBJ2-1
abundance: -

CDR3aa: CASSLNGQGAGEKLFF
CDR3nt: TGCGCCAGCAGCTTAAACGGACAGGGGGCGGGCGAAAAACTGTTTTTT
d_gene: TRBD1
v_gene: TRBV5-1
j_gene: TRBJ1-4
abundance: few

CDR3aa: CASSPPGRGSTYEQYF
CDR3nt: TGTGCCAGCAGCCCCCCTGGGAGGGGGAGCACCTACGAGCAGTACTTC
d_gene: -
v_gene: TRBV16
j_gene: TRBJ2-7
abundance: -

CDR3aa: CASSLGAGGYGYTF
CDR3nt: TGTGCCAGCAGCTTAGGAGCAGGGGGATATGGCTACACCTTC
d_gene: TRBD1
v_gene: TRBV7-2
j_gene: TRBJ1-2
abundance: once

CDR3aa: CASSPGAGTGSGYTF
CDR3nt: TGTGCCAGCTCACCAGGGGCCGGGACAGGGTCCGGCTACACCTTC
d_gene: TRBD1
v_gene: TRBV18
j_gene: TRBJ1-2
abundance: -

CDR3aa: CASSQDRANQPQHF
CDR3nt: TGCGCCAGCAGCCAAGACAGGGCCAATCAGCCCCAGCATTTT
d_gene: -
v_gene: TRBV4-3
j_gene: TRBJ1-5
abundance: -

CDR3aa: CASTITAGGYGYTF
CDR3nt: TGTGCCAGCACTATTACGGCAGGGGGATATGGCTACACCTTC
d_gene: TRBD1
v_gene: TRBV7-2
j_gene: TRBJ1-2
abundance: -

CDR3aa: CASSQEPVGTEAFF
CDR3nt: TGCGCCAGCAGCCAAGAACCGGTCGGCACTGAAGCTTTCTTT
d_gene: -
v_gene: TRBV4-1
j_gene: TRBJ1-1
abundance: -

CDR3aa: CASSWALGETQYF
CDR3nt: TGTGCCAGCAGCTGGGCCCTCGGTGAGACCCAGTACTTC
d_gene: -
v_gene: TRBV5-4
j_gene: TRBJ2-5
abundance: once

CDR3aa: CASSSTGDNSPLHF
CDR3nt: TGTGCCAGCAGCTCGACAGGGGATAATTCACCCCTCCACTTT
d_gene: TRBD1
v_gene: TRBV9
j_gene: TRBJ1-6
abundance: -

CDR3aa: CASSQDFGPTGELFF
CDR3nt: TGTGCCAGCAGCCAAGATTTTGGCCCGACCGGGGAGCTGTTTTTT
d_gene: -
v_gene: TRBV4-2
j_gene: TRBJ2-2
abundance: -

CDR3aa: CASSGSGTPGPETQYF
CDR3nt: TGTGCCAGCAGCGGCTCCGGGACACCCGGGCCAGAGACCCAGTACTTC
d_gene: -
v_gene: TRBV5-4
j_gene: TRBJ2-5
abundance: -

CDR3aa: CATSEGQGTFGNTGELFF
CDR3nt: TGTGCCACCAGTGAGGGACAGGGGACTTTCGGGAACACCGGGGAGCTGTTTTTT
d_gene: TRBD1
v_gene: TRBV24-1
j_gene: TRBJ2-2
abundance: -

CDR3aa: CASSIATDTQYF
CDR3nt: TGTGCCAGTAGTATAGCTACAGATACGCAGTATTTT
d_gene: -
v_gene: TRBV19
j_gene: TRBJ2-3
abundance: -

CDR3aa: CASSRTVNTEAFF
CDR3nt: TGTGCCAGCAGCCGGACAGTAAACACTGAAGCTTTCTTT
d_gene: -
v_gene: TRBV6-4
j_gene: TRBJ1-1
abundance: once

CDR3aa: CASSPRDRAHNEQFF
CDR3nt: TGTGCCAGCTCACCTCGGGACAGGGCCCACAATGAGCAGTTCTTC
d_gene: TRBD1
v_gene: TRBV18
j_gene: TRBJ2-1
abundance: -

CDR3aa: CASSSLGQKLFTNTIYF
CDR3nt: TGTGCCAGCAGTTCACTCGGACAGAAGCTTTTTACAAACACCATATATTTT
d_gene: -
v_gene: TRBV28
j_gene: TRBJ1-3
abundance: once